The 12 T cell receptor beta chains reported below all come from one sample, sequenced in a study of T cells after yellow fever vaccination. TCRdb reprocessed the 5' RACE reads with MiXCR, giving one entry per CDR3 protein. The table lists about 170,000 distinct CDR3 sequences, 11% of them singletons. Material: CD8+ T cells sorted from PBMCs, obtained 15 days after the yellow fever booster vaccination. Source of these receptors: a man aged 18 to 29 who received the YFV17D yellow fever vaccine.

A few counts support this clonotype. The chain joins TRBV5-6 to TRBJ2-1; D is undetermined. This CDR3 is 15 amino acids long. Germline values: CDR1 SGHDT, CDR2 YYEEEE. V shed 0 bases and J shed 3 bases, with 10 bases lying between them. The CDR3 protein is CASSLGTVYYNEQFF. DNA of the CDR3: TGTGCCAGCAGCTTGGGTACGGTCTACTACAATGAGCAGTTCTTC.

In this sample, this clonotype turned up a few times. This chain joins TRBV7-9 and TRBJ2-1, with D unclear. This CDR3 comprises 16 residues. Germline lookup yields CDR1 SEHNR and CDR2 FQNEAQ (reference sequence). V was shortened by 7 bases and J by 4 bases, with 20 bases between the two germline ends. The CDR3 DNA reads TGTGCCAGCAATCTCGCCGGGCAGCGAATGTACAATGAGCAGTTCTTC. It translates to CASNLAGQRMYNEQFF. Full variable domain (outside the CDR3, taken from reference TRBV7-9 and TRBJ2-1): DTGVSQNPRHKITKRGQNVTFRCDPISEHNRLYWYRQTLGQGPEFLTYFQNEAQLEKSRLLSDRFSAERPKGSFSTLEIQRTEQGDSAMYLCASNLAGQRMYNEQFFGPGTRLTVL.

There are a few counts of this clonotype. The chain employs TRBV4-1 and TRBJ1-1; D not resolved. V lost 1 base and J lost 11, with 17 bases in between. The CDR3 contains 14 residues. Germline loops: CDR1 MGHRA, CDR2 YSYEKL. As DNA, the CDR3 is TGCGCCAGCAGCCAAGTGACGGGCGCGGTTGGGGCTTTCTTT. Protein sequence: CASSQVTGAVGAFF.

This clonotype was observed a handful of times. This chain joins TRBV7-9 and TRBJ2-7; a weak D match, TRBD2 (5 bases). The CDR3 loop spans 11 amino acids. Germline assignment: CDR1 SEHNR and CDR2 FQNEAQ (reference sequence). The germline V and J ends were trimmed by 5 bases and 7 bases, with 9 bases remaining between them. CDR3 nucleotides: TGTGCCAGCAGCCCAACGGGAGAGCAGTACTTC. This codes for CASSPTGEQYF. Full variable domain (rest looked up from reference TRBV7-9 and TRBJ2-7): DTGVSQNPRHKITKRGQNVTFRCDPISEHNRLYWYRQTLGQGPEFLTYFQNEAQLEKSRLLSDRFSAERPKGSFSTLEIQRTEQGDSAMYLCASSPTGEQYFGPGTRLTVT.

This clonotype was observed many times. The V gene is TRBV6-5, the J gene TRBJ2-3, with D perhaps TRBD2 (5 bases). The V gene lost 4 bases and the J gene lost 6 bases, with 14 bases spanning the gap. Germline-derived CDR1 and CDR2 are MNHEY and SVGAGI. This CDR3 contains 14 residues. The CDR3 DNA is TGTGCCAGCAGTTCGGACTGGACGGAGGATACGCAGTATTTT. It yields the protein CASSSDWTEDTQYF.

This clonotype appeared a few times. The V call is TRBV11-2, the J call TRBJ2-1; 9 bases map to TRBD2. The CDR3 covers 16 residues. The V gene end was trimmed by 1 base and the J gene end by 2 bases; junction bases not matched to a gene: 3. CDR1 SGHAT and CDR2 FQNNGV come from the germline V gene. CDR3 coding DNA: TGTGCCAGCAGCTTAGGGCGCGGGGGGGCCTACAATGAGCAGTTCTTC. It specifies CASSLGRGGAYNEQFF.

This clonotype was counted between two and nine times. The rearrangement joins TRBV7-9 to TRBJ2-3; D ambiguous. The CDR3 consists of 15 residues. The germline CDR1 and CDR2 sequences are SEHNR and FQNEAQ (reference sequence). Trimming took off 2 bases at V and 2 bases at J, with 11 bases between the two ends. CDR3 sequence: CASSLLGGTTDTQYF. The CDR3 coding sequence is TGTGCCAGCAGCTTATTGGGCGGAACCACAGATACGCAGTATTTT. Using reference TRBV7-9 and TRBJ2-3 for the parts outside the CDR3, the full variable domain is DTGVSQNPRHKITKRGQNVTFRCDPISEHNRLYWYRQTLGQGPEFLTYFQNEAQLEKSRLLSDRFSAERPKGSFSTLEIQRTEQGDSAMYLCASSLLGGTTDTQYFGPGTRLTVL.

Comments on this clonotype: At one end, the junction sequence differs from germline, possibly due to a read error. V gene TRBV4-1 combines with J gene TRBJ1-1; TRBD1 is a possible D gene (5 bases). Germline loops: CDR1 MGHRA, CDR2 YSYEKL. CDR3 size: 13 residues. CDR3 coding DNA: TGCGCCAGCAGCCACCAGGGAAAGACTGTAGCTTTCTTT. This codes for CASSHQGKTVAFF.

In this sample, this clonotype turned up a few times. CDR3 sequence (DNA): TGCAGCGGGAAGAAAACAGGGTCCTTGACTGAAGCTTTCTTT. It codes for CSGKKTGSLTEAFF. This chain joins TRBV20-1 and TRBJ1-1; TRBD1 is a possible D gene (6 bases). From germline, CDR1 is DFQATT and CDR2 SNEGSKA (reference sequence). The CDR3 contains 14 residues.

The rearrangement uses TRBV12-3 or TRBV12-4 and TRBJ1-1; 10 bases are a match to TRBD1. V lost 6 bases and J lost 6; bases outside the gene matches: 10. The CDR3 length is 15 residues. The CDR3 sequence is CASSPRDRGLAEAFF. The DNA for the CDR3 is TGTGCCAGCAGCCCGCGAGACAGGGGGCTGGCTGAAGCTTTCTTT.

The chain recombines TRBV29-1 with TRBJ2-1, with D perhaps TRBD2 (7 bases). Trimming took off 1 base at V and 8 bases at J, with 15 bases between the two ends. The V gene's germline CDR1 is SQVTM and CDR2 ANQGSEA. CDR3 length equals 14 residues. Here the CDR3 reads CSVEGGGEFHEQFF. In nucleotides, the CDR3 is TGCAGCGTTGAAGGCGGGGGCGAATTCCATGAGCAGTTCTTC.

This rearrangement joins TRBV12-5 to TRBJ1-1, with a tentative D call TRBD1 (6 bases). Trimming pared 6 bases from V and 0 bases from J, leaving 23 bases between. The CDR3 consists of 18 residues. Germline V gives CDR1 LGHNT, CDR2 FRNRAP. The CDR3 sequence is CASGGPRGAAKMNTEAFF. As DNA, the CDR3 is TGTGCTAGTGGGGGCCCCCGGGGGGCTGCGAAAATGAACACTGAAGCTTTCTTT.